This T cell receptor (beta chain) comes out of a study of blood T cell repertoires in COVID-19. As for the study in general: Donors in the United States, Italy and Spain gave samples during acute or convalescent COVID-19. PBMCs, B-cell-depleted T cells, or T cells provided the cDNA or gDNA that made up the material.

The length of the CDR3 is 15 residues. V gave up 0 bases and J gave up 3 bases, with 12 bases separating them. Per germline, CDR1 SGHTA and CDR2 FQGNSA. The assay was immunoSEQ multiplex PCR, and TCRdb's table has in-frame clones only and misses some. The profile shows 200,000 to 300,000 clones, just under 85% of them singletons. The chain joins TRBV7-2 to TRBJ2-7; D is ambiguous. The clonotype originates from a woman aged 80 or over with acute or convalescent COVID-19. The specimen was peripheral blood. The CDR3 region is CASSLASSWNYEQYF. CDR3 nucleotide sequence: TGTGCCAGCAGCTTAGCGTCTAGTTGGAACTACGAGCAGTACTTC.